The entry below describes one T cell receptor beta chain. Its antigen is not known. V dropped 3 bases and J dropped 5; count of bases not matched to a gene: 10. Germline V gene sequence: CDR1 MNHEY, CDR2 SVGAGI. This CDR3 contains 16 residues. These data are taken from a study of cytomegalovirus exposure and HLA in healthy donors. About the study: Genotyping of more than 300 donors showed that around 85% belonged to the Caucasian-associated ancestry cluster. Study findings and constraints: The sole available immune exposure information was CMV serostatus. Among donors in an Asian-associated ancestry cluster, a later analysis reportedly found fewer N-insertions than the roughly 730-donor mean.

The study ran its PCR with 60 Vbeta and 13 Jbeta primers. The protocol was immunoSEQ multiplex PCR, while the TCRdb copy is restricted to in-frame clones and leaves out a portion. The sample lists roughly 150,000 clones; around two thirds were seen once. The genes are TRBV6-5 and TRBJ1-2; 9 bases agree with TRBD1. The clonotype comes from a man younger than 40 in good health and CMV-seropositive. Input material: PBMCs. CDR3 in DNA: TGTGCCAGCAGTTATAAGCCGGGACAGGGATTATATGGCTACACCTTC. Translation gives CASSYKPGQGLYGYTF.